This note documents a single T cell receptor beta chain sequence. Its specificity is not known. The entry originates in a study of CD8+ T cells in alopecia areata. The CDR3 runs 16 residues. CDR1 SNHLY and CDR2 FYNNEI come from the germline V gene. Trimming cost V 2 bases and J 5 bases; bases outside gene matches: 9. Treatment given: oral pan-JAK inhibitor, 5-10 mg twice daily. As the sequencing template, cDNA was produced by extracting RNA and reverse transcribing it. TCRdb's copy holds only in-frame clones and misses some; the assay was immunoSEQ multiplex PCR. The data contain about 180,000 clones, 45% to 60% of them seen just once; the ten biggest clones take up 9.5% to 13%. Findings of the study overall: A single nonresponder leaves the baseline CD8+ expansion link to response uncertain. While patients received tofacitinib, many expanded lesional clones remained present in scalp and blood.

The V and J genes are TRBV2 and TRBJ2-5, with 9 positions matching TRBD1. This specimen consisted of CD8+ T cells sorted from blood, obtained at approximately week 51, from a patient treated with tofacitinib. The TCR was taken from a human donor with alopecia areata. CDR3 in amino acids: CASSESAGTGQETQYF. CDR3 nucleotide sequence: TGTGCCAGCAGTGAAAGTGCCGGGACAGGGCAGGAGACCCAGTACTTC.